The present T cell receptor (beta chain) was sequenced within a study of cytomegalovirus exposure and HLA in healthy donors. Overall study results and limits: A later analysis showed HLA-associated TCR beta chains outstripping equally common others in clonal expansion.

Of note for this clone: Its antigen is not identified.

The study ran its PCR with 60 Vbeta and 13 Jbeta primers. As originally analysed: Later analysis identified roughly 84 million unique TCR beta chains, roughly 11 million shared. TCRdb's copy holds only in-frame clones and misses some; the assay was immunoSEQ multiplex PCR. V and J calls and clone size are as listed in that table; D and trimming were resolved from the DNA. The sample has 100,000 or so clones, roughly 76% seen once; the top ten hold roughly 2.5%. The CDR3 sequence is 16 residues long. Trimming cost V 8 bases and J 5 bases, with 22 bases left between them. CDR1 MDHEN and CDR2 SYDVKM come from the germline V gene.

The source is a man aged 50-60 years in good health and CMV-seronegative. V gene TRBV28 combines with J gene TRBJ1-5, with D uncertain. The sequenced material came from PBMCs. The chain's CDR3 is CASGPRGEGLDQPQHF. The CDR3 DNA sequence: TGTGCCAGCGGCCCCCGCGGGGAAGGGCTGGATCAGCCCCAGCATTTT.